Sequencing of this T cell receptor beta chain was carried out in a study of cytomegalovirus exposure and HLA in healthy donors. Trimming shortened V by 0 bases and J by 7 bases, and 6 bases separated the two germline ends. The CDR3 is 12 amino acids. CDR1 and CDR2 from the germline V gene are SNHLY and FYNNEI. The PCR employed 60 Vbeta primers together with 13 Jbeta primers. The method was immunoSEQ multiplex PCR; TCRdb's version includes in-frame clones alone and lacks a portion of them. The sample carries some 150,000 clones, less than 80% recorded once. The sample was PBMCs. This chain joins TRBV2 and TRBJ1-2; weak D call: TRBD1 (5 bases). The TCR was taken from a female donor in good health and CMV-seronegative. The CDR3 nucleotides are TGTGCCAGCAGTGAAGCGCAGGGTGGCTACACCTTC. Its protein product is CASSEAQGGYTF. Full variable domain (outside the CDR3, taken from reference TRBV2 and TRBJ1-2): EPEVTQTPSHQVTQMGQEVILRCVPISNHLYFYWYRQILGQKVEFLVSFYNNEISEKSEIFDDQFSVERPDGSNFTLKIRSTKLEDSAMYFCASSEAQGGYTFGSGTRLTVV.